This TCR beta chain was sequenced for a study of T-cell memory formation after mild COVID-19. On the study more broadly: Clusters were largely donor specific.

This clonotype came up many times. Its target is unknown. 5'RACE primed at constant segments yielded TCR alpha and TCR beta cDNA libraries bearing sample barcodes and UMIs. TCRdb re-analysed the 5' RACE reads in MiXCR, keeping a single row per CDR3 protein. The sample has approximately 340,000 distinct CDR3 sequences, more than 15% seen once. Study-wide results and limits: Later expanders leaned CD4+, whereas day 15 to 85 contracting clones were balanced CD4/CD8.

CDR3 size: 17 residues. Germline V lookup: CDR1 SGHVS, CDR2 FNYEAQ. The J segment lost 0 bases and the V segment lost 5 bases, leaving 10 bases of the junction unmatched. The sample comprised PBMCs or a T cell subset sorted from them (not recorded which). The chain combines TRBV7-6 with TRBJ1-3; 7 bases are shared with TRBD1. This sequence was found in a man between 18 and 29 years old who had mild COVID-19 (a few samples of this study predate the infection). Cell type and time point are not known. DNA of the CDR3: TGTGCCAGCAGCCCGAGGGGACAGCTCAGCTCTGGAAACACCATATATTTT. Translated: CASSPRGQLSSGNTIYF. The whole variable domain, remainder taken from reference TRBV7-6 and TRBJ1-3, is GAGVSQSPRYKVTKRGQDVALRCDPISGHVSLYWYRQALGQGPEFLTYFNYEAQQDKSGLPNDRFSAERPEGSISTLTIQRTEQRDSAMYRCASSPRGQLSSGNTIYFGEGSWLTVV.